Included here is one T cell receptor beta chain sequence, with context. Other DNA sequences from this sample encode an identical CDR3 as well. The data stem from a study of shared clonotypes between healthy human individuals. This CDR3 has 12 residues. Deletions cut 6 bases from V and 7 bases from J, with 10 bases between. From germline, CDR1 is MNHNS and CDR2 SASEGT. PCR replicates performed on unsorted PBMC used roughly 300 ng DNA, some 30,000 T cell genomes. As handled by the study authors: Filtering differed since immunoSEQ provided only junctions, with no quality scores. Clones were read by immunoSEQ multiplex PCR, and TCRdb kept only the in-frame ones, dropping some. V and J calls and clone size are given by that table; D and trimming were obtained from the DNA. The sample has about 490,000 clones, 76% seen once.

The sequence came from a woman between 35 and 50 years old in good health. Some clones in this sample may be carry-over from other donors' samples. The sequencing input was PBMCs. The J gene is TRBJ1-5, the V gene TRBV6-1; D gene uncertain. CDR3 DNA: TGTGCCAGCAGCCCCAGAGACCAGCCCCAGCATTTT. This codes for CASSPRDQPQHF.